Listed here are 19 T cell receptor beta chains from one sample, sequenced in a study of control samples from healthy donors and cancer patients. Method: immunoSEQ multiplex PCR; TCRdb's copy keeps in-frame clones and lacks some. This table has 400,000 to 450,000 clones, more than 80% appearing once. The sample consisted of PBMCs. The receptors were gathered from a man aged 35-49 years with head and neck cancer.

The J gene is TRBJ1-5, the V gene TRBV9, with D uncertain. Germline lookup yields CDR1 SGDLS and CDR2 YYNGEE. This CDR3 is 13 amino acids long. Trimming stripped 1 base from V and 4 bases from J, with 6 bases between. CDR3 sequence (DNA): TGTGCCAGCAGCGTAAGGGAAAATCAGCCCCAGCATTTT. This gives the protein CASSVRENQPQHF.

The genes are TRBV6-4 and TRBJ2-3; TRBD2 might be the D (6 bases). Germline CDR1 MRHNA, CDR2 SNTAGT. The CDR3 is made up of 14 amino acids. V lost 4 bases and J lost 0, with 8 bases in between. The CDR3 reads CASSAGTSTDTQYF. DNA of the CDR3: TGTGCCAGCAGTGCCGGGACTAGCACAGATACGCAGTATTTT.

J is TRBJ2-3 and V is TRBV4-1; D gene unclear. Between the trimmed V and J ends, which lost 3 bases and 2 bases, there was a span of 9 bases. The CDR3 has 14 residues. Germline lookup yields CDR1 MGHRA and CDR2 YSYEKL. The CDR3 sequence is CASSHPGSTDTQYF. Written as DNA, the CDR3 is TGCGCCAGCAGCCATCCCGGGTCCACAGATACGCAGTATTTT.

The rearrangement joins TRBV18 to TRBJ2-1; 11 bases line up with TRBD2. Trimming at V came to 8 bases and at J to 6 bases, leaving 15 bases not matched to a gene. There are 17 residues in the CDR3. Germline assignment: CDR1 KGHSH and CDR2 LQKENI. This CDR3 is CASAQLAGVSLGNEQFF. The CDR3 DNA is TGTGCCAGCGCCCAACTAGCGGGAGTCTCGCTGGGCAATGAGCAGTTCTTC. The full variable domain, in which reference TRBV18 and TRBJ2-1 provide the parts outside the CDR3, is NAGVMQNPRHLVRRRGQEARLRCSPMKGHSHVYWYRQLPEEGLKFMVYLQKENIIDESGMPKERFSAEFPKEGPSILRIQQVVRGDSAAYFCASAQLAGVSLGNEQFFGPGTRLTVL.

V is TRBV28 and J is TRBJ2-5; 10 bases are shared with TRBD2. V shed 1 base and J 4 bases; nucleotides not matched to a gene: 0. The germline V gene encodes CDR1 MDHEN and CDR2 SYDVKM. This CDR3 comprises 14 residues. The CDR3 is CASSLLAGGETQYF. CDR3 nucleotide sequence: TGTGCCAGCAGTTTATTAGCGGGGGGAGAGACCCAGTACTTC.

The chain employs TRBV9 and TRBJ2-2; D may correspond to TRBD1 or TRBD2 (5 bases each). From germline, CDR1 is SGDLS and CDR2 YYNGEE. The CDR3 runs 13 residues. Trimming took off 5 bases at V and 8 bases at J, with 13 bases between the two ends. CDR3 loop: CASSRRDPGELFF. CDR3 nucleotides: TGTGCCAGCAGTCGACGGGACCCGGGGGAGCTGTTTTTT.

The V gene is TRBV4-1, the J gene TRBJ1-2, with D maybe TRBD1 (6 bases). The germline gives CDR1 MGHRA, CDR2 YSYEKL. The CDR3 is made up of 14 amino acids. Trimming removed 5 bases from V and 6 bases from J, with 16 bases in between. CDR3 loop: CASSGTGISNGYTF. CDR3 DNA: TGCGCCAGCAGCGGTACAGGGATCTCGAATGGCTACACCTTC.

V usage is TRBV4-3 and J usage is TRBJ1-5; D possibly corresponds to TRBD1 (6 bases). The germline V and J ends were trimmed by 2 bases and 3 bases, with 8 bases remaining between them. CDR1 LGHNA and CDR2 YSLEER come from the germline V gene. This CDR3 has 14 residues. In nucleotides, the CDR3 is TGCGCCAGCAGCCAAAGGACAGACAATCAGCCCCAGCATTTT. Protein product: CASSQRTDNQPQHF.

The chain uses TRBV28 and TRBJ1-1; 8 bases agree with TRBD1. V shed 7 bases and J 5 bases; nucleotides not matched to a gene: 3. The length of the CDR3 is 12 residues. Looked up from germline, CDR1 is MDHEN and CDR2 is SYDVKM. As DNA, the CDR3 is TGTGCCAGCAACTACAGGGGGACTGAAGCTTTCTTT. Translating it yields CASNYRGTEAFF.

The chain uses TRBV24-1 and TRBJ2-3; D possibly uses TRBD1 or TRBD2 (5 bases each). The CDR3 sequence is 17 residues long. The germline V gene encodes CDR1 KGHDR and CDR2 SFDVKD. V was shortened by 2 bases and J by 0 bases, with 14 bases between the two germline ends. The DNA of the CDR3 is TGTGCCACCAGTGATTCTCAGGGCGGGTATAGCACAGATACGCAGTATTTT. Translation gives CATSDSQGGYSTDTQYF.

This clone was counted between two and nine times. The chain couples TRBV7-2 to TRBJ2-1, with 14 bases identical to TRBD2. J lost 13 bases, V lost 4 bases, and 9 bases had no gene match. This CDR3 comprises 15 residues. Germline V gene data show CDR1 as SGHTA and CDR2 as FQGNSA. CDR3 in DNA: TGTGCCAGCAGCTCCCGGACTAGCGGGGGGCCCCCTCAGTTCTTC. Translating gives CASSSRTSGGPPQFF.

The chain has TRBV4-1 and TRBJ2-7, with D unclear. Germline V CDR1 and CDR2: MGHRA, YSYEKL. The CDR3 runs 14 residues. V was cut by 2 bases and J by 5 bases, with 13 bases left in between. CDR3: CASSQTARNDEQYF. CDR3 in DNA: TGCGCCAGCAGCCAAACTGCCCGAAACGACGAGCAGTACTTC.

The rearrangement links TRBV5-1 to TRBJ2-1, with 8 bases lining up with TRBD2. Trimming took 0 bases from V and 7 from J; bases not matched to a gene: 15. CDR3 length: 18 amino acids. CDR1 and CDR2 (germline): SGHRS, YFSETQ. The DNA of the CDR3 is TGCGCCAGCAGCTTGGGGGCCTTAACTAGCGGAACCATGAATGAGCAGTTCTTC. Encoded protein: CASSLGALTSGTMNEQFF.

The rearrangement joins TRBV2 to TRBJ2-5; D gene unclear. CDR3 length: 13 residues. Germline V gives CDR1 SNHLY, CDR2 FYNNEI. V gave up 4 bases and J gave up 1 base, with 7 bases separating them. The CDR3 nucleotides are TGTGCCAGCAGTGCCACCAGCCAAGAGACCCAGTACTTC. The encoded protein is CASSATSQETQYF.

This clone has just a few counts. V usage is TRBV6-5 and J usage is TRBJ2-6; D gene unclear. This CDR3 comprises 15 residues. V was pared by 5 bases and J by 0 bases, with 8 bases between. Germline V gene data show CDR1 as MNHEY and CDR2 as SVGAGI. CDR3 protein: CASSHWSSGANVLTF. CDR3 DNA: TGTGCCAGCAGTCATTGGTCCTCTGGGGCCAACGTCCTGACTTTC.

CDR3 in amino acids: CASSFVRGNTEAFF. CDR3 bases: TGTGCCAGCAGTTTTGTCAGGGGGAACACTGAAGCTTTCTTT. V gene TRBV28 combines with J gene TRBJ1-1, with a tentative D call TRBD1 (6 bases). The V gene's germline CDR1 is MDHEN and CDR2 SYDVKM. V lost 3 bases to trimming and J lost 1 base, with 9 bases between them. The CDR3 is 14 residues long.

The chain joins TRBV11-2 to TRBJ1-1; D might be TRBD1 (6 bases). In germline, CDR1 is SGHAT, CDR2 FQNNGV. Trimming cost V 5 bases and J 5 bases, with 15 bases left between them. The CDR3 spans 14 residues. Here the CDR3 DNA reads TGTGCCAGCAGCCATGTCGCAGGGACAACTGAAGCTTTCTTT. It is translated as CASSHVAGTTEAFF.

The rearrangement uses TRBV11-1 and TRBJ2-7, with a possible D match to TRBD1 (7 bases). In germline, CDR1 is SGHAT, CDR2 FQDESV (reference sequence). The CDR3 is 14 amino acids. V lost 3 bases and J lost 5, with 14 bases in between. This CDR3 is CASSFSTGRNEQYF. The CDR3 nucleotides are TGTGCCAGCAGCTTTTCGACAGGGAGGAACGAGCAGTACTTC. The full variable domain, its missing parts supplied by reference TRBV11-1 and TRBJ2-7, is EAEVAQSPRYKITEKSQAVAFWCDPISGHATLYWYRQILGQGPELLVQFQDESVVDDSQLPKDRFSAERLKGVDSTLKIQPAELGDSAMYLCASSFSTGRNEQYFGPGTRLTVT.

DNA of the CDR3: TGTGCCAGCAGGGTGAGCGGTTCGAGGGCCCAGCATTTT. The encoded protein is CASRVSGSRAQHF. This chain joins TRBV28 and TRBJ1-5; no clear D gene. Germline CDR1 reads MDHEN; CDR2 reads SYDVKM. Trimming took 6 bases from V and 11 from J, leaving 17 bases between them. This CDR3 spans 13 amino acids.